The entry that follows covers one T cell receptor beta chain sequence. Its antigen is unknown. This sample stems from a study of T cell responses to AZD1222 COVID-19 vaccine. Findings and caveats of the study: Spike-specific TCR breadth and depth both grew after two AZD1222 doses. Donors were mostly white British, more females; clonal diversity possibly underestimated. CD4 TCRs covered the whole spike, strongest at regions 160-218 and 743-854. Recipients of AZD1222 seropositive at baseline numbered only 6 or 7.

There are 14 residues in the CDR3. With V trimmed by 0 bases and J by 5 bases, 2 bases remained unmatched. The germline V gene has CDR1 KGHSH and CDR2 LQKENI. This table comes from immunoSEQ multiplex PCR, and its TCRdb copy is limited to in-frame clones, with some not included. Among 150,000 or so clones listed, approximately 87% were seen once. V is TRBV18 and J is TRBJ2-5, with TRBD1 identical over 8 bases. The receptor was derived from an adult in good health. The source was peripheral blood, collected on day 0 of MenACWY control vaccination. CDR3 region: CASSPPTGDETQYF. The CDR3 nucleotides are TGTGCCAGCTCACCACCGACAGGGGATGAGACCCAGTACTTC.